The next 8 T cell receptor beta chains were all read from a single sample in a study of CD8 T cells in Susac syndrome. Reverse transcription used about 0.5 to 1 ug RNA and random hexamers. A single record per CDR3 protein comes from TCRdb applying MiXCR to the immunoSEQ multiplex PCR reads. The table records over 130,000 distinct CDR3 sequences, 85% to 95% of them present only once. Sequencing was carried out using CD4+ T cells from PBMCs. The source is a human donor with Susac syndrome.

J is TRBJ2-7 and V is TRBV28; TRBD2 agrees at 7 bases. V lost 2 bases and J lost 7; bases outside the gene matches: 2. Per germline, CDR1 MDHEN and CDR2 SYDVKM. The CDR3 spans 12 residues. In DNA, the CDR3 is TGTGCCAGCAGTTTACCCGGGGGGGAGCAGTACTTC. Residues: CASSLPGGEQYF.

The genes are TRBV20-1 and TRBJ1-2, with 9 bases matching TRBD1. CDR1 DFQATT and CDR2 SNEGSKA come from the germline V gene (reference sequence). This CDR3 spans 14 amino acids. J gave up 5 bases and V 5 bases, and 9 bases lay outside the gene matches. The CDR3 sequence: CSAQGGQGDYGYTF. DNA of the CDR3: TGCAGTGCTCAGGGGGGACAGGGTGATTATGGCTACACCTTC.

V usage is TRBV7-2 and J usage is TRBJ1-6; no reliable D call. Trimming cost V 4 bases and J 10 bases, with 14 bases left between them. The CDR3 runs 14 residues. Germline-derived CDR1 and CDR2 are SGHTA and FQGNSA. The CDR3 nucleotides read TGTGCCAGCAGCTCCCCGACCGGCGGATCACCCCTCCACTTT. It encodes CASSSPTGGSPLHF.

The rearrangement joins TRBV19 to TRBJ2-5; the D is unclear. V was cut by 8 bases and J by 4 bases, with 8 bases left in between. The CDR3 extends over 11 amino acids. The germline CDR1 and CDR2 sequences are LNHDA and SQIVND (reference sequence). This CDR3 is CASGVGETQYF. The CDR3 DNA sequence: TGTGCCAGTGGCGTGGGAGAGACCCAGTACTTC.

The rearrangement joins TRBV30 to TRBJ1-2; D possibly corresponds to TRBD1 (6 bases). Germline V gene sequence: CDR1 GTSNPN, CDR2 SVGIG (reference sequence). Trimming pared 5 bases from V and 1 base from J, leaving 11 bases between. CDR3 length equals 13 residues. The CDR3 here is CAWQTGINYGYTF. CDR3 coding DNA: TGTGCCTGGCAGACAGGCATTAACTATGGCTACACCTTC.

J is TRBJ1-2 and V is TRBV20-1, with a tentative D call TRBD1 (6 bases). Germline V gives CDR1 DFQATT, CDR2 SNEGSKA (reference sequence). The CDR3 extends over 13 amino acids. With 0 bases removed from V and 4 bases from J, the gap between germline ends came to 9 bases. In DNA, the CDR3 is TGCAGTGCTAGAGAGGGGGCAAGCTATGGCTACACCTTC. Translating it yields CSAREGASYGYTF.

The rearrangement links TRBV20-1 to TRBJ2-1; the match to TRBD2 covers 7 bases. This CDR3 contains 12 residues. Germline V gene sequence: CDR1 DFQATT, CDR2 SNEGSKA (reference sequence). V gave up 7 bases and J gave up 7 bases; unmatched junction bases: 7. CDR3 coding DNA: TGCAGTGGAGGTAGCGGGTCGAATGAGCAGTTCTTC. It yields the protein CSGGSGSNEQFF.

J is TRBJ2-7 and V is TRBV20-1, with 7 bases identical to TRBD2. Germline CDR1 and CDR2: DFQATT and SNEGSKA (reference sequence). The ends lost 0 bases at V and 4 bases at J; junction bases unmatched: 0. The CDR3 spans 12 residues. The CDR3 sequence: CSAREREYEQYF. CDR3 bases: TGCAGTGCTAGAGAGCGGGAGTACGAGCAGTACTTC.